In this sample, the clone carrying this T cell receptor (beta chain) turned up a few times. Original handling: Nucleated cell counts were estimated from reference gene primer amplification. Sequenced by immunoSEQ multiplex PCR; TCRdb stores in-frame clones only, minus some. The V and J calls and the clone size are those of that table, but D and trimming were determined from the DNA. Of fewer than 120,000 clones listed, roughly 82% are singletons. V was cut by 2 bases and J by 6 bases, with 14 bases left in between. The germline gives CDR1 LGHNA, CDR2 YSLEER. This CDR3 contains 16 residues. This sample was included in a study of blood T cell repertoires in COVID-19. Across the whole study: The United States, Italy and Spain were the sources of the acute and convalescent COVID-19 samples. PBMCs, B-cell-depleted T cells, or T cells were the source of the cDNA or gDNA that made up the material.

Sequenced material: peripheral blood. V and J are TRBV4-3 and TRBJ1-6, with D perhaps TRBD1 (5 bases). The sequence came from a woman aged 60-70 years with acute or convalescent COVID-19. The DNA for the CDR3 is TGCGCCAGCAGCCAAAATCCCTACGGGGGTAATTCACCCCTCCACTTT. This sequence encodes CASSQNPYGGNSPLHF.